The 19 T cell receptor beta chains given below trace back to one sample, sequenced in a study of Graves' ophthalmopathy and Graves' hyperthyroidism. Amplified material comprised TCR beta CDR3 regions derived from RNA transcripts. RT-PCR with HTBI primers came first, then second-round multiplex PCR. TCRdb recomputed calls from the multiplex PCR reads with MiXCR, one row per CDR3 protein. Of 350,000 or so distinct CDR3 sequences in the sample, about a sixth are singletons; the top ten hold 9% to 15%. Input material: peripheral blood. These TCRs come from an adult man with Graves' ophthalmopathy.

This clonotype was counted at least ten times. The chain has TRBV5-1 and TRBJ1-1, with 7 bases lining up with TRBD1. Germline V gene data show CDR1 as SGHRS and CDR2 as YFSETQ. V dropped 0 bases and J dropped 1; count of bases not matched to a gene: 6. The CDR3 runs 16 residues. Here the CDR3 reads CASSLEPGGPNTEAFF. The CDR3 region has the DNA TGCGCCAGCAGCTTGGAGCCAGGGGGACCGAACACTGAAGCTTTCTTT.

This chain connects TRBV12-3 or TRBV12-4 to TRBJ1-2; 8 bases fit TRBD1. This CDR3 spans 16 amino acids. V gave up 5 bases and J gave up 6 bases; unmatched junction bases: 14. For the CDR3, the DNA is TGTGCCAGCAGTCGACTAGCCCCAGGGGGCTCGCATGGCTACACCTTC. Its protein product is CASSRLAPGGSHGYTF.

Ten or more counts support this clonotype. This chain connects TRBV4-2 to TRBJ2-7; 13 bases line up with TRBD2. This CDR3 is built from 15 residues. The J segment lost 0 bases and the V segment lost 6 bases, leaving 2 bases of the junction unmatched. CDR1 and CDR2 from the germline V gene are LGHNA and YNFKEQ. The CDR3 DNA sequence: TGTGCCAGCAGTGGACTAGCGGGGGTCTCCTACGAGCAGTACTTC. This gives the protein CASSGLAGVSYEQYF.

The sample holds many counts of this clonotype. CDR3 nucleotides: TGTGCCAGCAGTTACACGATGGGAACAGGGTTAGTTGCAAATCAGCCCCAGCATTTT. This encodes CASSYTMGTGLVANQPQHF. The chain joins TRBV6-2 or TRBV6-3 to TRBJ1-5, with D perhaps matching TRBD1 (6 bases). The germline V and J ends were trimmed by 2 bases and 4 bases, with 24 bases remaining between them. The CDR3 has 19 residues. Germline V gene sequence: CDR1 MNHEY, CDR2 SVGEGT.

In regard to this clonotype: A much larger clone lies one base from this, so it may be a read error. V is TRBV4-2 and J is TRBJ2-5; TRBD2 matches at 16 bases. The CDR3 length is 19 residues. The V gene's germline CDR1 is LGHNA and CDR2 YNFKEQ. The DNA for the CDR3 is TGTGCCAACAGCCAAACCGGGACTAGCGGGGGGGCTCGGCTAGAGACCCAGTACTTC. Amino acid sequence: CANSQTGTSGGARLETQYF.

This clonotype was found many times. The rearrangement uses TRBV6-2 or TRBV6-3 and TRBJ1-2; D might be TRBD1 (6 bases). CDR1 and CDR2 from the germline V gene are MNHEY and SVGEGT. The length of the CDR3 is 13 residues. Trimming took off 5 bases at V and 2 bases at J, with 9 bases between the two ends. CDR3 in amino acids: CASSRQENYGYTF. The CDR3 DNA reads TGTGCCAGCAGTCGACAGGAAAACTATGGCTACACCTTC.

This clonotype was seen ten or more times. This rearrangement joins TRBV19 to TRBJ1-1; D gene uncertain. From germline, CDR1 is LNHDA and CDR2 SQIVND (reference sequence). This CDR3 contains 18 residues. The V end lost 0 bases, the J end lost 0 bases, and 17 bases lay between the germline ends. The CDR3 nucleotides are TGTGCCAGTAGTATAGATCTATCGCGGCACCGGTTGAACACTGAAGCTTTCTTT. It translates to CASSIDLSRHRLNTEAFF.

This clonotype was detected many times. V is TRBV18 and J is TRBJ2-5; 7 nucleotides match TRBD1. CDR1 and CDR2 (germline): KGHSH, LQKENI. The CDR3 is 15 amino acids. J gave up 6 bases and V 3 bases, and 10 bases lay outside the gene matches. DNA for the CDR3: TGTGCCAGCTCACCGACTACGGGACAGTTGAAGACCCAGTACTTC. This gives the protein CASSPTTGQLKTQYF.

At least ten counts were recorded for this clonotype. The V and J genes are TRBV5-1 and TRBJ1-1; tentative D call: TRBD1 (5 bases). V shed 4 bases and J shed 5 bases, with 15 bases lying between them. CDR1 is SGHRS and CDR2 is YFSETQ in the germline V gene. The CDR3 covers 14 residues. The DNA for the CDR3 is TGCGCCAGCAGCCTAATCGTGGGGGAAACTGAAGCTTTCTTT. Its protein product is CASSLIVGETEAFF.

On this clonotype itself: This sequence may be a read error, since a much larger clone differs from it by one base. The chain couples TRBV19 to TRBJ2-7, with TRBD2 as a possible D gene (5 bases). The CDR3 has 13 amino acids. V lost 3 bases and J 7 bases, leaving 13 bases between the germline ends. Germline-derived CDR1 and CDR2 are LNHDA and SQIVND (reference sequence). CDR3 amino acids: CASSMLEGSEQYF. The DNA for the CDR3 is TGTGCCAGTAGTATGTTAGAGGGCTCGGAGCAGTACTTC.

The chain joins TRBV28 to TRBJ2-5; 11 positions agree with TRBD1. Germline CDR1 reads MDHEN; CDR2 reads SYDVKM. This CDR3 is built from 12 residues. The CDR3 DNA reads TGTGCTTTGGGACAGGGGGTGCGTCCCCAGTACTTC. Translation: CALGQGVRPQYF.

In its sample, this clonotype was seen many times. The chain links TRBV6-5 to TRBJ1-6; D is undetermined. From germline, CDR1 is MNHEY and CDR2 SVGAGI. The CDR3 is 14 amino acids. V was clipped by 8 bases and J by 7 bases, with 15 bases between them. The CDR3 protein is CASGYLGYNSPLHF. DNA of the CDR3: TGTGCCAGCGGGTACTTGGGTTACAATTCACCCCTCCACTTT.

CDR3 protein: CAVMSPQSQETQYF. In DNA, the CDR3 is TGTGCCGTCATGAGTCCACAAAGCCAAGAGACCCAGTACTTC. The chain employs TRBV28 and TRBJ2-5; D call uncertain. The CDR3 spans 14 residues. CDR1 is MDHEN and CDR2 is SYDVKM in the germline V gene. The V gene lost 11 bases and the J gene lost 1 base, with 17 bases spanning the gap.

This clonotype was counted at least ten times. CDR3 in amino acids: CASRVAGLNTEAFF. Written as DNA, the CDR3 is TGTGCCAGCAGGGTCGCGGGTTTGAACACTGAAGCTTTCTTT. The chain links TRBV11-1 to TRBJ1-1; D gene ambiguous. The CDR3 sequence is 14 residues long. Trimming took 6 bases from V and 0 from J, leaving 11 bases between them. Germline CDR1 and CDR2: SGHAT and FQDESV (reference sequence).

V is TRBV7-2 and J is TRBJ2-7; tentative D call: TRBD2 (5 bases). There are 15 residues in the CDR3. Trimming shortened V by 5 bases and J by 3 bases, and 17 bases separated the two germline ends. Germline V CDR1 and CDR2: SGHTA, FQGNSA. This CDR3 is CASSIPSTAVYEQYF. The CDR3 nucleotides are TGTGCCAGCAGCATCCCCAGTACAGCGGTCTACGAGCAGTACTTC.

The table lists this clonotype with many counts. V and J are TRBV5-1 and TRBJ2-7, with D possibly matching TRBD2 (5 bases). Trimming cost V 4 bases and J 0 bases, with 14 bases left between them. Germline V gives CDR1 SGHRS, CDR2 YFSETQ. The CDR3 is 15 amino acids. The CDR3 region has the DNA TGCGCCAGCAGCCACGGACTGACTTACTCCTACGAGCAGTACTTC. This codes for CASSHGLTYSYEQYF.

Many counts were recorded for this clonotype. The chain combines TRBV2 with TRBJ1-5; perhaps TRBD1 as D (6 bases). The CDR3 extends over 14 amino acids. V was trimmed by 2 bases and J by 5 bases, leaving 10 bases between them. Germline assignment: CDR1 SNHLY and CDR2 FYNNEI. CDR3: CASSEQGPHQPQHF. DNA of the CDR3: TGTGCCAGCAGTGAACAGGGGCCCCATCAGCCCCAGCATTTT.

This clonotype was recorded many times. This rearrangement joins TRBV2 to TRBJ1-2, with 7 bases fitting TRBD1. Losses at the gene ends were 6 bases for V and 7 bases for J; bases not matched to a gene: 11. This CDR3 is 14 amino acids long. Germline CDR1 SNHLY, CDR2 FYNNEI. The DNA of the CDR3 is TGTGCCAGCAGACCTACTAAAGACAGGGCTGGCTACACCTTC. Translation gives CASRPTKDRAGYTF. The complete variable domain, with remaining parts taken from reference TRBV2 and TRBJ1-2, reads EPEVTQTPSHQVTQMGQEVILRCVPISNHLYFYWYRQILGQKVEFLVSFYNNEISEKSEIFDDQFSVERPDGSNFTLKIRSTKLEDSAMYFCASRPTKDRAGYTFGSGTRLTVV.

In its sample, this clonotype was seen a few times. The chain recombines TRBV3-1 with TRBJ2-7; TRBD2 matches at 8 bases. In germline, CDR1 is LGHDT, CDR2 YNNKEL (reference sequence). The V gene end was trimmed by 6 bases and the J gene end by 3 bases; junction bases not matched to a gene: 7. CDR3 length equals 14 residues. The CDR3 DNA reads as TGTGCCAGCAGTCTTAGCGGGGCTCTCTACGAGCAGTACTTC. As protein: CASSLSGALYEQYF.